This entry features one T cell receptor beta chain sequence. Clones were read by immunoSEQ multiplex PCR, and TCRdb kept only the in-frame ones, dropping some. The sample includes fewer than 700,000 clones, roughly 79% of them seen just once. This entry is derived from a study of shared clonotypes between healthy human individuals. The CDR3 length is 12 residues. The V gene's germline CDR1 is SQVTM and CDR2 ANQGSEA. With 0 bases removed from V and 6 bases from J, the gap between germline ends came to 5 bases. The receptor's source is a woman aged 40 to 50 in good health. Some clones in this sample may be carry-over from other donors' samples. The chain uses TRBV29-1 and TRBJ1-4, with D uncertain. Source material: PBMCs. The CDR3 spells CSVEDQDEKLFF. DNA of the CDR3: TGCAGCGTTGAAGATCAAGATGAAAAACTGTTTTTT.